This TCR beta chain was retrieved from a study of OX40 agonist ivuxolimab in advanced cancers. About the research overall: Patients were dosed intravenously with ivuxolimab at 0.01 to 10 mg/kg every 2 weeks.

Germline V gene data show CDR1 as SGHAT and CDR2 as FQNNGV. V shed 5 bases, J shed 6 bases, and the junction held 5 bases outside the gene matches. The CDR3 contains 13 residues. The data were produced by immunoSEQ multiplex PCR, yet TCRdb's version contains in-frame clones alone and is incomplete. The data contain approximately 82,000 clones, more than 90% of them singletons. The material was CD4+ or CD8+ T cells sorted from blood, obtained in a trial of the OX40 agonist ivuxolimab. The receptor's source is an adult with an advanced solid tumor such as melanoma, head and neck, liver or kidney cancer. The chain recombines TRBV11-2 with TRBJ2-3; 7 bases agree with TRBD2. The CDR3 nucleotides read TGTGCCAGCAGCCCGGGGGGTGGGGATACGCAGTATTTT. Its translation is CASSPGGGDTQYF.